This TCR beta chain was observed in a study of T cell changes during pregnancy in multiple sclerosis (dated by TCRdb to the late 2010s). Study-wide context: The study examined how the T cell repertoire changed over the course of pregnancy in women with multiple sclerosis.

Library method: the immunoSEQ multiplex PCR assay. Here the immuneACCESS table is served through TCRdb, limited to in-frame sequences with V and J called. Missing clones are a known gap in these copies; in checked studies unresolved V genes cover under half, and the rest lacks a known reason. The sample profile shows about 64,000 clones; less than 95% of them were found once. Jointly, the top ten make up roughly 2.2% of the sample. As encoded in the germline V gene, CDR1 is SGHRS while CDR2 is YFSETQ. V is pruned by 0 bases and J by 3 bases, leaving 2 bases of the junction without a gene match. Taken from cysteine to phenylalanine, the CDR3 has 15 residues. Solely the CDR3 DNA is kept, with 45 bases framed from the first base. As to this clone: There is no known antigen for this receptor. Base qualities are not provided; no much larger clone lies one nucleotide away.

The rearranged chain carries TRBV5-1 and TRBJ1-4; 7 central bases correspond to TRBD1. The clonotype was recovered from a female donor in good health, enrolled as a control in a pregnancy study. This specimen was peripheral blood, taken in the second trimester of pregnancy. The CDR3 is CASSLDGTANEKLFF. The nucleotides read TGCGCCAGCAGCTTGGATGGGACAGCTAATGAAAAACTGTTTTTT.